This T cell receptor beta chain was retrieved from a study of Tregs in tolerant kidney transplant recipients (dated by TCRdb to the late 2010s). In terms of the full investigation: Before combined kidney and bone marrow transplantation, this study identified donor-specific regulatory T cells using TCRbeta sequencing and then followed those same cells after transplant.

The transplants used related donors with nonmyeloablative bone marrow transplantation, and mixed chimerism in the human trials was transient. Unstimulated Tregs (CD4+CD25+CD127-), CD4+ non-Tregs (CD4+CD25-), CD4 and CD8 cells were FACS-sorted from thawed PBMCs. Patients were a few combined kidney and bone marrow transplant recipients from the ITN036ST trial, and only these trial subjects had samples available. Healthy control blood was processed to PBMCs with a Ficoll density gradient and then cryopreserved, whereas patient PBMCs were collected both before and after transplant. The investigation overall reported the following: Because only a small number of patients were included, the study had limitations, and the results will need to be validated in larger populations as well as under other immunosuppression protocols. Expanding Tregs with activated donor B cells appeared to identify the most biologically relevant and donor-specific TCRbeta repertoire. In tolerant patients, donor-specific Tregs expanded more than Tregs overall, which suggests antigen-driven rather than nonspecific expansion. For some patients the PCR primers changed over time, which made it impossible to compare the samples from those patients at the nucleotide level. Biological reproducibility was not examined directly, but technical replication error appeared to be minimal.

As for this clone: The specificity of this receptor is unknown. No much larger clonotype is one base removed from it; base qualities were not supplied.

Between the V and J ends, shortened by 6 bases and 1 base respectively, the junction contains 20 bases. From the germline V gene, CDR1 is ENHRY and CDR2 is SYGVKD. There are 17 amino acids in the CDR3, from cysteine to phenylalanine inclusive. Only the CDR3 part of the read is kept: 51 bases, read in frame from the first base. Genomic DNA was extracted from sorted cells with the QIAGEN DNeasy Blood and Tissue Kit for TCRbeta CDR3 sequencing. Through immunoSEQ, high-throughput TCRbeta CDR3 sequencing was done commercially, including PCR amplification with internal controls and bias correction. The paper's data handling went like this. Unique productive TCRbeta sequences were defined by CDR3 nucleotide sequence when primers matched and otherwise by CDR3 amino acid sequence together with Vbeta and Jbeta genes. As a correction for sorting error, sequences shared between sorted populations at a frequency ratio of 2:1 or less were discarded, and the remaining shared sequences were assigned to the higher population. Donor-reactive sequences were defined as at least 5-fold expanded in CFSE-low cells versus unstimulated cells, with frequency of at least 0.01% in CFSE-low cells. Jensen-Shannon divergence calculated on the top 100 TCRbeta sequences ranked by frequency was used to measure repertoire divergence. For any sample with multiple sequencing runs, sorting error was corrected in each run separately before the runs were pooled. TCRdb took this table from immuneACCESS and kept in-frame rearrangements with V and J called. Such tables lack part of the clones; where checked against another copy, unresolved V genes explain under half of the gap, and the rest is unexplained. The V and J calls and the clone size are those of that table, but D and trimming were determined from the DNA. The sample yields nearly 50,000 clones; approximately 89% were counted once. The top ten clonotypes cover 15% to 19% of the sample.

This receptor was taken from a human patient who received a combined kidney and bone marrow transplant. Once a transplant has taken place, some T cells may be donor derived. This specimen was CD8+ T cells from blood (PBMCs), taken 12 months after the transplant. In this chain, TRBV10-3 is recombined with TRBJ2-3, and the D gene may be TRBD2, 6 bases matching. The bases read TGTGCCATCAGGGGAAGTAGCGGCCCCGGAGGCACAGATACGCAGTATTTT. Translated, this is CAIRGSSGPGGTDTQYF.